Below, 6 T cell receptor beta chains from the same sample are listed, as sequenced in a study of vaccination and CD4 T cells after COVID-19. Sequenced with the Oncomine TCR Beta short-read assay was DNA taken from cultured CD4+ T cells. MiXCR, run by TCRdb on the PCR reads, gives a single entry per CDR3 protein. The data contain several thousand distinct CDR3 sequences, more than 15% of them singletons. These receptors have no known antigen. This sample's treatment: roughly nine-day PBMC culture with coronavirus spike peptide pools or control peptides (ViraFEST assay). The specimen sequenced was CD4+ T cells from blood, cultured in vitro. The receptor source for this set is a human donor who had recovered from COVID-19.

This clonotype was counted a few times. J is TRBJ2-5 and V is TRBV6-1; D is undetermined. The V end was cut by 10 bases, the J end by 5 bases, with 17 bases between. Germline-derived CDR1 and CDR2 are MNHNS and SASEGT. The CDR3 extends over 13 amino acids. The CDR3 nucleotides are TGTGCCACCCTTAGACAAGGTTGGGAGACCCAGTACTTC. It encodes CATLRQGWETQYF.

CDR3 in DNA: TGTGCCAGCAGCTTTCCATTGGAGAAGGGCAATTCACCCCTCCACTTT. Amino acids: CASSFPLEKGNSPLHF. This chain links TRBV11-1 with TRBJ1-6, with D uncertain. This CDR3 comprises 16 residues. Trimming removed 3 bases from V and 7 bases from J, with 16 bases in between. Germline lookup yields CDR1 SGHAT and CDR2 FQDESV (reference sequence).

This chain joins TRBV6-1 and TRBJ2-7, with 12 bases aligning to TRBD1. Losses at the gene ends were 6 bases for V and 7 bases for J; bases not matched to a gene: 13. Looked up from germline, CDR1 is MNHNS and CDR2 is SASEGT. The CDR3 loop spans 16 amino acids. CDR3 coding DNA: TGTGCCAGCAGCATGGGGGGGGGACAGGGGGCAGGTGAGCAGTACTTC. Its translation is CASSMGGGQGAGEQYF.

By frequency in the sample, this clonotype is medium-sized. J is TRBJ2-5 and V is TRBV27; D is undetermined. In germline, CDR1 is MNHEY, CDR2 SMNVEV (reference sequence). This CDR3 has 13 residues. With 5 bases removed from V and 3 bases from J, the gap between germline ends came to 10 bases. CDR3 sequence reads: CASSRIPKETQYF. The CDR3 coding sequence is TGTGCCAGCAGTCGAATACCTAAAGAGACCCAGTACTTC.

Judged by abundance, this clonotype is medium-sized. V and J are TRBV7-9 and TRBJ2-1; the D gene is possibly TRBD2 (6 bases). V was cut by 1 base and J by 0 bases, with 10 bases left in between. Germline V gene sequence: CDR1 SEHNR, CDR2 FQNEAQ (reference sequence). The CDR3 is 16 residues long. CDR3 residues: CASSLGAGNSYNEQFF. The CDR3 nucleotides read TGTGCCAGCAGCTTAGGGGCGGGGAACTCCTACAATGAGCAGTTCTTC.

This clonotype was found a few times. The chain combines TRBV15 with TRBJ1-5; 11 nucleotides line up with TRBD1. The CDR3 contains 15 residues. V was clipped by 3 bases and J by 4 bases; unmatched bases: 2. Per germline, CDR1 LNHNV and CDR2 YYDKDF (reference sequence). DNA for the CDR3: TGTGCCACCAGCAGTGGACAGGGGGCAAATCAGCCCCAGCATTTT. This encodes CATSSGQGANQPQHF.